Listed here are 9 T cell receptor beta chains from one sample, sequenced in a study of CD8 T cells in ankylosing spondylitis. These receptors are not linked to any known antigen. MiXCR, run by TCRdb on the 5' RACE reads, gives a single entry per CDR3 protein. Of under 850,000 distinct CDR3 sequences in the sample, around 20% are singletons; the top ten hold about a fifth. Study-level points and caveats: About 8 highly homologous variants made up a TCR beta motif, and this motif appeared characteristic of ankylosing spondylitis blood.

The sample was blood, either unsorted or a sorted T cell fraction (not recorded which). These TCRs come from a male donor with ankylosing spondylitis.

This clonotype was observed a few times. The chain is built from TRBV7-6 and TRBJ1-1; D gene uncertain. CDR3 length equals 15 residues. V lost 5 bases to trimming and J lost 3 bases, with 16 bases between them. Germline V lookup: CDR1 SGHVS, CDR2 FNYEAQ. This CDR3 is CASSPLESEDTEAFF. CDR3 bases: TGTGCCAGCAGCCCGCTCGAAAGTGAGGACACTGAAGCTTTCTTT.

The sample holds many counts of this clonotype. The chain recombines TRBV2 with TRBJ2-3, with D uncertain. Trimming pared 7 bases from V and 1 base from J, leaving 12 bases between. Per the germline V gene, CDR1 is SNHLY and CDR2 is FYNNEI. The CDR3 is 14 amino acids. This CDR3 reads CASTDGFRTDTQYF. CDR3 sequence (DNA): TGTGCCAGCACCGATGGATTTCGCACAGATACGCAGTATTTT. Complete variable domain (other parts from reference TRBV2 and TRBJ2-3): EPEVTQTPSHQVTQMGQEVILRCVPISNHLYFYWYRQILGQKVEFLVSFYNNEISEKSEIFDDQFSVERPDGSNFTLKIRSTKLEDSAMYFCASTDGFRTDTQYFGPGTRLTVL.

The V call is TRBV5-1, the J call TRBJ2-2, with D tentatively TRBD1 (5 bases). Germline CDR1 reads SGHRS; CDR2 reads YFSETQ. This CDR3 spans 11 amino acids. The V end was cut by 5 bases, the J end by 7 bases, with 6 bases between. CDR3 sequence reads: CASRGVGELFF. In DNA form, the CDR3 reads TGCGCCAGCAGAGGGGTCGGGGAGCTGTTTTTT.

This clonotype was detected only a few times. The chain recombines TRBV7-9 with TRBJ1-2; D remains unclear. The V and J ends lost 5 bases and 2 bases respectively, with 12 bases between them. The CDR3 has 14 residues. Per germline, CDR1 SEHNR and CDR2 FQNEAQ (reference sequence). CDR3 region: CASSLILANYGYTF. The CDR3 region has the DNA TGTGCCAGCAGCCTGATCCTTGCAAACTATGGCTACACCTTC.

The V and J genes are TRBV7-2 and TRBJ2-5; the D gene is possibly TRBD2 (7 bases). Trimming cost V 4 bases and J 1 base, with 13 bases left between them. This CDR3 contains 15 residues. The germline gives CDR1 SGHTA, CDR2 FQGNSA. The CDR3 DNA reads as TGTGCCAGCAGCTCCATGGGGGGGCTCCAAGAGACCCAGTACTTC. This codes for CASSSMGGLQETQYF.

This clonotype turned up a few times. CDR3 DNA: TGCAGTGCTAGAGAGTTCGGGGACTACGATTTGGATACGCAGTATTTT. Translating gives CSAREFGDYDLDTQYF. V usage is TRBV20-1 and J usage is TRBJ2-3; 7 positions match TRBD2. CDR3 length: 16 residues. Germline CDR1 and CDR2: DFQATT and SNEGSKA (reference sequence). With V trimmed by 0 bases and J by 6 bases, 12 bases remained unmatched.

The chain couples TRBV7-3 to TRBJ2-7, with a possible D match to TRBD1 (6 bases). This CDR3 has 15 residues. CDR1 is SGHTA, CDR2 FQGTGA, per germline. V lost 3 bases and J 2 bases, leaving 14 bases between the germline ends. CDR3 in DNA: TGTGCCAGCAGCTTTACAGGGTCCGGTGCCTACGAGCAGTACTTC. It codes for CASSFTGSGAYEQYF.

A single count supports this clonotype. V usage is TRBV12-3 or TRBV12-4 and J usage is TRBJ2-6; D is uncertain. V was trimmed by 5 bases and J by 2 bases, leaving 10 bases between them. The CDR3 loop spans 15 amino acids. DNA of the CDR3: TGTGCCAGCAGTCACCAGGTTCCTGGGGCCAACGTCCTGACTTTC. Residues: CASSHQVPGANVLTF.

This clonotype has just a few counts. The J gene is TRBJ2-3, the V gene TRBV2; the match to TRBD2 covers 8 bases. CDR1 SNHLY and CDR2 FYNNEI come from the germline V gene. The CDR3 has 17 residues. Unmatched junction bases numbered 15, after V lost 4 bases and J lost 6 bases. CDR3 amino acids: CASSVGSGMSIMDTQYF. The CDR3 DNA follows: TGTGCCAGCAGTGTTGGTAGCGGGATGTCTATTATGGATACGCAGTATTTT.